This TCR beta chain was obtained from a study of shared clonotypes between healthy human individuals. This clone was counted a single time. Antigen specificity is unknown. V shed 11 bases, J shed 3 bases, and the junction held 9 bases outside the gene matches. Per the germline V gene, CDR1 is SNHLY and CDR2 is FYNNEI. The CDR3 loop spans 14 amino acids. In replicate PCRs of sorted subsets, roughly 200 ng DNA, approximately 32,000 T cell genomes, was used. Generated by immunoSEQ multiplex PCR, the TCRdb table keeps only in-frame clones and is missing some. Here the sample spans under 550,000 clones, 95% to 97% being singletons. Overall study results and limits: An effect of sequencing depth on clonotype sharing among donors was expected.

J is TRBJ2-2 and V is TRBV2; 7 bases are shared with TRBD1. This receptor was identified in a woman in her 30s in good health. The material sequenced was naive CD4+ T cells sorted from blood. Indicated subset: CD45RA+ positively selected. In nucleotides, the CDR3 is TGTGCCGGTAACAGGGGTAGGCACACCGGGGAGCTGTTTTTT. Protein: CAGNRGRHTGELFF. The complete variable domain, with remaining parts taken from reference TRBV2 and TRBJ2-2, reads EPEVTQTPSHQVTQMGQEVILRCVPISNHLYFYWYRQILGQKVEFLVSFYNNEISEKSEIFDDQFSVERPDGSNFTLKIRSTKLEDSAMYFCAGNRGRHTGELFFGEGSRLTVL.